Below are 32 T cell receptor beta chains sequenced from a single sample in a study of molecular identifiers for immune sequencing clone quantification. TCRdb called the PCR reads again in MiXCR, with one record for every CDR3 protein. The sample lists more than 450,000 distinct CDR3 sequences, about 22% seen once, with about 0.84% in the top ten. The specimen sequenced was naive CD8+ T cells from blood, with Jurkat cell RNA spiked in. Subset in this sample: FACS-sorted CD8+CD4-CCR7+CD45RA+ naive T cells. Receptor source: a human donor in good health. Some libraries in this study had Jurkat cell RNA spiked in.

About this clonotype itself: A read error is possible here, since a much larger clone lies one base away. V gene TRBV28 combines with J gene TRBJ2-5; D ambiguous. This CDR3 has 16 amino acids. Per the germline V gene, CDR1 is MDHEN and CDR2 is SYDVKM. CDR3 region: CASSLARTRLQETKYF. CDR3 bases: TGTGCCAGCAGTTTAGCCAGGACCAGACTTCAAGAGACCAAGTACTTC.

The table lists this clonotype with a few counts. The CDR3 DNA follows: TGCAGCGTTGAAGATCCCAGCGGGAGTTACAATGAGCAGTTCTTC. As protein: CSVEDPSGSYNEQFF. The chain is built from TRBV29-1 and TRBJ2-1; 8 bases are a match to TRBD2. The V gene's germline CDR1 is SQVTM and CDR2 ANQGSEA. The CDR3 covers 15 residues. V lost 0 bases to trimming and J lost 4 bases; unmatched junction nucleotides: 5.

The chain has TRBV20-1 and TRBJ2-1; TRBD2 matches 12 bases. The CDR3 length is 15 residues. V shed 1 base and J 7 bases; nucleotides not matched to a gene: 5. Looked up from germline, CDR1 is DFQATT and CDR2 is SNEGSKA (reference sequence). CDR3 loop: CSARVRTSGKNEQFF. The CDR3 region has the DNA TGCAGTGCTAGAGTTCGGACTAGCGGGAAGAATGAGCAGTTCTTC.

This chain connects TRBV4-1 to TRBJ2-7, with unresolved D. Germline assignment: CDR1 MGHRA and CDR2 YSYEKL. Trimming stripped 4 bases from V and 4 bases from J, with 17 bases between. This CDR3 spans 15 amino acids. In nucleotides, the CDR3 is TGCGCCAGCAGCCTGGCGTTTGGGGAACGATACGAGCAGTACTTC. It yields the protein CASSLAFGERYEQYF.

The chain combines TRBV27 with TRBJ1-1; D is unresolved. The CDR3 length is 13 residues. Trimming stripped 3 bases from V and 1 base from J, with 6 bases between. In germline, CDR1 is MNHEY, CDR2 SMNVEV (reference sequence). The CDR3 nucleotides are TGTGCCAGCAGTTTCGTCTGGAACACTGAAGCTTTCTTT. Translation: CASSFVWNTEAFF.

The chain carries TRBV10-3 and TRBJ2-2, with TRBD2 matching 8 bases. The CDR3 loop spans 16 amino acids. CDR1 ENHRY and CDR2 SYGVKD come from the germline V gene. J gave up 0 bases and V 4 bases, and 4 bases lay outside the gene matches. CDR3: CAISGASGSNTGELFF. DNA for the CDR3: TGTGCCATCAGTGGGGCTAGCGGGTCGAACACCGGGGAGCTGTTTTTT.

The J gene is TRBJ1-4, the V gene TRBV5-1; the match to TRBD1 covers 7 bases. Germline CDR1 SGHRS, CDR2 YFSETQ. The J segment lost 7 bases and the V segment lost 1 base, leaving 7 bases of the junction unmatched. The CDR3 sequence is 15 residues long. In nucleotides, the CDR3 is TGCGCCAGCAGCTTGACGGACAGGTGGACTGAAAAACTGTTTTTT. Its translation: CASSLTDRWTEKLFF.

The chain carries TRBV27 and TRBJ2-7; the D call may be TRBD1 or TRBD2 (6 bases each). This CDR3 spans 16 amino acids. Germline values: CDR1 MNHEY, CDR2 SMNVEV (reference sequence). V gave up 6 bases and J gave up 3 bases, with 21 bases separating them. Written as DNA, the CDR3 is TGTGCCAGCAGACGTTACTTCCTGGAGGGACACTACGAGCAGTACTTC. It yields the protein CASRRYFLEGHYEQYF.

In its sample, this clonotype was seen many times. V usage is TRBV30 and J usage is TRBJ1-1; 7 positions match TRBD1. Germline V gene lookup returns CDR1 GTSNPN and CDR2 SVGIG (reference sequence). The CDR3 is 16 residues long. J gave up 0 bases and V 3 bases, and 10 bases lay outside the gene matches. The CDR3 region has the DNA TGTGCCTGGAGCCCCACGGGACAGCCGTTGAACACTGAAGCTTTCTTT. It is translated as CAWSPTGQPLNTEAFF.

The sample holds a few counts of this clonotype. V and J are TRBV19 and TRBJ2-4, with D perhaps matching TRBD1 (6 bases). The CDR3 is 15 residues long. The V end lost 5 bases, the J end lost 6 bases, and 17 bases lay between the germline ends. Germline CDR1 is LNHDA and CDR2 is SQIVND (reference sequence). The CDR3 is CASSRETRGLNIQYF. CDR3 nucleotide sequence: TGTGCCAGTAGTCGGGAAACCAGGGGCTTAAACATTCAGTACTTC.

Many counts were recorded for this clonotype. V gene TRBV27 combines with J gene TRBJ1-1; no clear D. The CDR3 has 15 amino acids. Germline CDR1 is MNHEY and CDR2 is SMNVEV (reference sequence). With 1 base removed from V and 0 bases from J, the gap between germline ends came to 9 bases. The CDR3 loop reads CASSLWATMNTEAFF. As DNA, the CDR3 is TGTGCCAGCAGTTTATGGGCGACAATGAACACTGAAGCTTTCTTT.

This clonotype was seen repeatedly, ten times or more. CDR3 sequence (DNA): TGTGCCAGCAGTTACAGGGCAGGTGTCACTGAAGCTTTCTTT. Its translation is CASSYRAGVTEAFF. This sequence joins TRBV6-5 and TRBJ1-1; D gene ambiguous. Looked up from germline, CDR1 is MNHEY and CDR2 is SVGAGI. The CDR3 spans 14 residues. The ends were cut back, 2 bases at V and 4 bases at J, with 11 bases in the middle.

This clonotype was counted between two and nine times. A much larger clone differs by one base, so this may be a read error. The gene calls are TRBV6-5 and TRBJ1-4; 7 bases match TRBD1. Trimming cost V 1 base and J 7 bases; bases outside gene matches: 6. CDR3 length: 15 residues. Germline lookup yields CDR1 MNHEY and CDR2 SVGAGI. The CDR3 sequence is CASSYFPRGSEKLFF. DNA of the CDR3: TGTGCCAGCAGTTACTTTCCCAGGGGGAGTGAAAAACTGTTTTTT.

The chain is built from TRBV25-1 and TRBJ2-2; perhaps TRBD2 as D (6 bases). The CDR3 covers 16 residues. V was shortened by 4 bases and J by 3 bases, with 15 bases between the two germline ends. Germline CDR1 is MGHDK and CDR2 is SYGVNS. CDR3 in DNA: TGTGCCAGCAGTGGACCCGGACTACAGCACACCGGGGAGCTGTTTTTT. This codes for CASSGPGLQHTGELFF.

There are many counts of this clonotype. This sequence joins TRBV4-3 and TRBJ2-7, with D perhaps TRBD2 (6 bases). The CDR3 consists of 16 residues. The V end was cut by 0 bases, the J end by 2 bases, with 14 bases between. In germline, CDR1 is LGHNA, CDR2 YSLEER. As DNA, the CDR3 is TGCGCCAGCAGCCAAGATAAGGGCCCGGGGGCCTACGAGCAGTACTTC. Translating gives CASSQDKGPGAYEQYF.

The chain carries TRBV5-6 and TRBJ2-5; 7 positions agree with TRBD2. Germline CDR1 reads SGHDT; CDR2 reads YYEEEE. The trim removed 0 bases at V and 2 bases at J, leaving 7 bases unmatched. The CDR3 covers 16 residues. CDR3 in DNA: TGTGCCAGCAGCTTGGAGGGACTACTATTACAAGAGACCCAGTACTTC. Amino acids: CASSLEGLLLQETQYF.

This clonotype was observed at least ten times. A read error may produce the germline difference seen at one junction end. The CDR3 sequence: CASSPSGSIGNEQFF. The CDR3 DNA follows: TGTGCTAGCAGCCCCAGCGGGAGTATCGGCAATGAGCAGTTCTTC. V and J are TRBV7-7 and TRBJ2-1; 8 positions agree with TRBD2. CDR3 length equals 15 residues. Looked up from germline, CDR1 is SSHAT and CDR2 is FNYEAQ (reference sequence).

The chain carries TRBV7-9 and TRBJ1-1, with 10 bases matching TRBD1. The CDR3 covers 16 residues. Looked up from germline, CDR1 is SEHNR and CDR2 is FQNEAQ (reference sequence). The ends lost 1 base at V and 1 base at J; junction bases unmatched: 3. The CDR3 DNA sequence: TGTGCCAGCAGCTTAGGGGGGACAGGGGAGAACACTGAAGCTTTCTTT. This codes for CASSLGGTGENTEAFF.

This clonotype was observed many times. The chain combines TRBV29-1 with TRBJ1-1; D uncertain. V lost 4 bases and J 5 bases, leaving 8 bases between the germline ends. This CDR3 has 11 residues. Germline-derived CDR1 and CDR2 are SQVTM and ANQGSEA. The CDR3 sequence: CSVAGSTEAFF. CDR3 DNA: TGCAGCGTTGCGGGGAGTACTGAAGCTTTCTTT.

This clonotype was recorded a few times. One end of the junction fails to match germline, which may point to a read error. The chain links TRBV7-2 to TRBJ1-4; the D is unclear. The CDR3 covers 17 residues. Germline V gene sequence: CDR1 SGHTA, CDR2 FQGNSA. The CDR3 region has the DNA TGTGCCAGCAGCTTAGTGGGCCTAGGGAAAGCTAATGAAGAACTGTTTTTT. Its protein is CASSLVGLGKANEELFF. Variable domain in full (rest from reference TRBV7-2 and TRBJ1-4): GAGVSQSPSNKVTEKGKDVELRCDPISGHTALYWYRQSLGQGLEFLIYFQGNSAPDKSGLPSDRFSAERTGGSVSTLTIQRTQQEDSAVYLCASSLVGLGKANEELFFGSGTQLSVL.

The rearrangement links TRBV7-9 to TRBJ2-1; TRBD2 matches 14 bases. The CDR3 consists of 15 residues. J gave up 9 bases and V 4 bases, and 5 bases lay outside the gene matches. The germline V gene has CDR1 SEHNR and CDR2 FQNEAQ (reference sequence). CDR3 protein: CASSWGLAGVGEQFF. The CDR3 nucleotides are TGTGCCAGCAGCTGGGGACTAGCGGGAGTTGGTGAGCAGTTCTTC.

This clonotype has a count of ten or more. A junction boundary mismatches the germline segment, possibly from a read error. V gene TRBV7-7 combines with J gene TRBJ2-5; D is unresolved. Germline lookup yields CDR1 SSHAT and CDR2 FNYEAQ (reference sequence). The CDR3 contains 13 residues. The DNA of the CDR3 is TGTGCTAGCAGCTTAGTGATGGAAGAGACCCAGTACTTC. This codes for CASSLVMEETQYF.

The chain carries TRBV24-1 and TRBJ2-1; D is uncertain. This CDR3 is 13 amino acids long. V lost 2 bases, J lost 5 bases, and 6 bases lay in between. Germline values: CDR1 KGHDR, CDR2 SFDVKD. This chain's CDR3 is CATSDYINNEQFF. The CDR3 DNA reads as TGTGCCACCAGTGATTACATAAACAATGAGCAGTTCTTC.

This clonotype was found once. The V and J genes are TRBV28 and TRBJ2-7, with D possibly matching TRBD1 (5 bases). Germline CDR1 and CDR2: MDHEN and SYDVKM. The CDR3 loop spans 14 amino acids. Deletions cut 5 bases from V and 2 bases from J, with 13 bases between. The CDR3 reads CASSARVRTYEQYF. In nucleotides, the CDR3 is TGTGCCAGCAGTGCCAGGGTGAGGACCTACGAGCAGTACTTC. Supplemented by reference TRBV28 and TRBJ2-7, the full variable domain reads DVKVTQSSRYLVKRTGEKVFLECVQDMDHENMFWYRQDPGLGLRLIYFSYDVKMKEKGDIPEGYSVSREKKERFSLILESASTNQTSMYLCASSARVRTYEQYFGPGTRLTVT.

Only a few counts were recorded for this clonotype. The rearrangement joins TRBV7-8 to TRBJ2-7; no firm D call. With 8 bases removed from V and 0 bases from J, the gap between germline ends came to 8 bases. This CDR3 is 12 amino acids long. Germline V gene lookup returns CDR1 SGHVS and CDR2 FQNEAQ. Written as DNA, the CDR3 is TGTGCCAGCGCAAGGCGCTCCTACGAGCAGTACTTC. Amino acid sequence: CASARRSYEQYF.

This clonotype was detected many times. This chain connects TRBV6-5 to TRBJ2-4, with 8 positions matching TRBD2. V shed 5 bases, J shed 0 bases, and the junction held 12 bases outside the gene matches. Germline-derived CDR1 and CDR2 are MNHEY and SVGAGI. The CDR3 runs to 18 residues. The DNA of the CDR3 is TGTGCCAGCAGTATCGAGAGCGGGGGCCCACTAGCCAAAAACATTCAGTACTTC. It translates to CASSIESGGPLAKNIQYF.

The chain carries TRBV5-1 and TRBJ1-4; 9 nucleotides match TRBD1. In germline, CDR1 is SGHRS, CDR2 YFSETQ. The CDR3 spans 18 residues. The junction had 14 bases not matched to a gene; V was cut back by 0 bases and J by 8 bases. Here the CDR3 reads CASSLAGGQGIFREKLFF. The CDR3 DNA sequence: TGCGCCAGCAGCTTGGCCGGGGGACAGGGTATATTTCGGGAAAAACTGTTTTTT.

This clonotype was picked up many times. This sequence joins TRBV5-6 and TRBJ1-4, with D possibly matching TRBD1 (5 bases). The CDR3 contains 17 residues. V shed 5 bases and J shed 0 bases, with 17 bases lying between them. Per the germline V gene, CDR1 is SGHDT and CDR2 is YYEEEE. The CDR3 coding sequence is TGTGCCAGCAGTGACGGGACGACGTGGACAACTAATGAAAAACTGTTTTTT. This codes for CASSDGTTWTTNEKLFF.

This clonotype was recorded many times. The V and J genes are TRBV4-3 and TRBJ2-6, with D possibly being TRBD1 (6 bases). V gave up 4 bases and J gave up 2 bases, with 12 bases separating them. Germline V gene data show CDR1 as LGHNA and CDR2 as YSLEER. The CDR3 covers 16 residues. The CDR3 is CASSPTGLTGANVLTF. The CDR3 nucleotides are TGCGCCAGCAGCCCGACAGGCTTGACTGGGGCCAACGTCCTGACTTTC.

A word on this clonotype: A much larger clone differs from this one at a single base, so this may be a read error. This sequence joins TRBV7-9 and TRBJ1-6; possibly TRBD1 for D (5 bases). Germline lookup yields CDR1 SEHNR and CDR2 FQNEAQ (reference sequence). There are 16 residues in the CDR3. Trimming took 8 bases from V and 0 from J, leaving 14 bases between them. In nucleotides, the CDR3 is TGTGCCAGCGGCTCGAGCGGGGGCTCCTATAATTCACCCCTCCACTTT. Encoded protein: CASGSSGGSYNSPLHF.

This clonotype was found a few times. V is TRBV20-1 and J is TRBJ2-7, with no clear D. Trimming pared 0 bases from V and 3 bases from J, leaving 12 bases between. This CDR3 has 14 residues. CDR1 is DFQATT, CDR2 SNEGSKA, per germline (reference sequence). In DNA, the CDR3 is TGCAGTGCTAGAGATCAGGTCCGAAACTACGAGCAGTACTTC. It specifies CSARDQVRNYEQYF.

This clonotype has only a few counts. The chain links TRBV20-1 to TRBJ1-1; the D gene is possibly TRBD1 (6 bases). There are 13 residues in the CDR3. V lost 1 base and J lost 2, with 8 bases in between. CDR1 is DFQATT, CDR2 SNEGSKA, per germline (reference sequence). CDR3 residues: CSARADRNTEAFF. The DNA for the CDR3 is TGCAGTGCTAGAGCGGACAGAAACACTGAAGCTTTCTTT.